This TCR beta chain is drawn from a study of blood T cells in healthy people across ages. Study at large: Per two T cells, template switching captured roughly one barcoded beta molecule.

The CDR3 has 15 residues. The use of a sample-barcoded 5' primer and a J-beta primer mix characterized a second PCR of about 6 to 11 cycles. In TCRdb, the 5' RACE reads were re-called with MiXCR into one record per CDR3 protein. The profile covers about 650,000 distinct CDR3 sequences, with approximately 29% appearing a single time and about 16% taken by the ten largest. General study points: Correlation between TCR beta diversity and naive T cell percentage was strong.

About this clonotype itself: The antigen remains undetermined. A read error may account for a junction end that differs from germline.

The sample taken for sequencing was blood. The source of this sequence is an elderly woman in good health. The V call is TRBV12-3 or TRBV12-4, the J call TRBJ2-3, with 9 bases that match TRBD1. CDR3 in amino acids: CASTPTGGSTDTEYF. Written as DNA, the CDR3 is TGTGCCAGCACCCCGACAGGGGGTAGCACAGATACGGAGTATTTT.